The 11 T cell receptor beta chains reported below all come from one sample, sequenced in a study of OX40 agonist ivuxolimab in advanced cancers. The protocol was immunoSEQ multiplex PCR, while the TCRdb copy is restricted to in-frame clones and leaves out a portion. The table has fewer than 65,000 clones, about nine tenths seen once. The material sequenced was CD4+ or CD8+ T cells sorted from blood, taken in a trial of the OX40 agonist ivuxolimab. The receptors stem from an adult with an advanced solid tumor such as melanoma, head and neck, liver or kidney cancer.

This chain joins TRBV10-2 and TRBJ1-6; a weak D match, TRBD1 (6 bases). Germline CDR1 WSHSY, CDR2 SAAADI. CDR3 length: 14 amino acids. Trimming took off 5 bases at V and 3 bases at J, with 8 bases between the two ends. This CDR3 reads CASSLDSYNSPLHF. The CDR3 DNA follows: TGCGCCAGCAGTCTGGACAGCTATAATTCACCCCTCCACTTT.

The gene calls are TRBV5-5 and TRBJ2-1; 7 nucleotides line up with TRBD1. V shed 4 bases, J shed 4 bases, and the junction held 11 bases outside the gene matches. The germline V gene encodes CDR1 SGHKS and CDR2 YYEKEE (reference sequence). The length of the CDR3 is 16 residues. The CDR3 coding sequence is TGTGCCAGCAGCCTTAGGGGGCAAGGATTTTACAATGAGCAGTTCTTC. It encodes CASSLRGQGFYNEQFF.

This rearrangement joins TRBV21-1 to TRBJ1-1; the table names TRBD1, a call not compared with the DNA. TRBV21-1 is an annotated pseudogene. The CDR3 is 16 residues long. This CDR3 reads CASGQIRRGRRTEAFF. In DNA, the CDR3 is TGTGCCAGCGGCCAGATACGCAGGGGGCGACGAACTGAAGCTTTCTTT.

This clone showed up just once. The chain links TRBV7-2 to TRBJ2-5; weak D call: TRBD2 (6 bases). V gave up 1 base and J gave up 4 bases, with 10 bases separating them. Germline V gene data show CDR1 as SGHTA and CDR2 as FQGNSA. The CDR3 runs 14 residues. CDR3 protein: CASSLVGGTETQYF. The CDR3 DNA reads TGTGCCAGCAGCTTAGTGGGGGGAACAGAGACCCAGTACTTC.

The genes are TRBV5-1 and TRBJ2-3; D is possibly TRBD2 (5 bases). The V end was cut by 2 bases, the J end by 0 bases, with 7 bases between. From germline, CDR1 is SGHRS and CDR2 YFSETQ. This CDR3 region has 14 residues. For the CDR3, the DNA is TGCGCCAGCAGCTTTGGAGGTAGCACAGATACGCAGTATTTT. Residues: CASSFGGSTDTQYF.

The chain links TRBV9 to TRBJ1-2; weak D call: TRBD1 (6 bases). Between the trimmed V and J ends, which lost 0 bases and 4 bases, there was a span of 13 bases. The CDR3 is made up of 15 amino acids. Germline V gene lookup returns CDR1 SGDLS and CDR2 YYNGEE. The DNA of the CDR3 is TGTGCCAGCAGCGTAGTAGACAGGAACACCTATGGCTACACCTTC. It translates to CASSVVDRNTYGYTF.

The chain carries TRBV7-9 and TRBJ2-3; TRBD1 aligns across 10 bases. Germline values: CDR1 SEHNR, CDR2 FQNEAQ (reference sequence). This CDR3 contains 15 residues. V was clipped by 5 bases and J by 6 bases; unmatched bases: 8. The CDR3 here is CASSLGDRGFDTQYF. The DNA of the CDR3 is TGTGCCAGCAGCCTTGGGGACAGGGGTTTTGATACGCAGTATTTT. Complete variable domain (other parts from reference TRBV7-9 and TRBJ2-3): DTGVSQNPRHKITKRGQNVTFRCDPISEHNRLYWYRQTLGQGPEFLTYFQNEAQLEKSRLLSDRFSAERPKGSFSTLEIQRTEQGDSAMYLCASSLGDRGFDTQYFGPGTRLTVL.

This clone showed up just a few times. The chain links TRBV4-1 to TRBJ2-7; D is perhaps TRBD1 or TRBD2 (5 bases each). V shed 4 bases and J shed 2 bases, with 21 bases lying between them. Per the germline V gene, CDR1 is MGHRA and CDR2 is YSYEKL. The CDR3 covers 17 residues. The CDR3 protein is CASSRGRGRGRTYEQYF. The CDR3 nucleotides read TGCGCCAGCAGCCGCGGCCGGGGAAGGGGCAGGACCTACGAGCAGTACTTC.

The chain uses TRBV11-2 and TRBJ2-1; 10 bases fit TRBD1. The CDR3 sequence is 14 residues long. Germline V gives CDR1 SGHAT, CDR2 FQNNGV. Trimming removed 5 bases from V and 5 bases from J; junction bases left unmatched: 3. The CDR3 nucleotides read TGTGCCAGCAGCCGCGGGACAGGGGACAATGAGCAGTTCTTC. This translates into CASSRGTGDNEQFF. Variable domain in full (rest from reference TRBV11-2 and TRBJ2-1): EAGVAQSPRYKIIEKRQSVAFWCNPISGHATLYWYQQILGQGPKLLIQFQNNGVVDDSQLPKDRFSAERLKGVDSTLKIQPAKLEDSAVYLCASSRGTGDNEQFFGPGTRLTVL.

The chain combines TRBV5-1 with TRBJ2-4; either TRBD1 or TRBD2 may fit D (6 bases each). Trimming took 0 bases from V and 0 from J, leaving 10 bases between them. Germline V lookup: CDR1 SGHRS, CDR2 YFSETQ. The CDR3 has 16 amino acids. CDR3 amino acids: CASSLEGGLAKNIQYF. In DNA, the CDR3 is TGCGCCAGCAGCTTGGAGGGGGGACTAGCCAAAAACATTCAGTACTTC.

The V call is TRBV19, the J call TRBJ2-3; unclear D gene. Germline V lookup: CDR1 LNHDA, CDR2 SQIVND (reference sequence). The CDR3 spans 14 residues. V was cut by 1 base and J by 2 bases, with 7 bases left in between. CDR3 protein: CASSIARVTDTQYF. CDR3 bases: TGTGCCAGTAGTATAGCCCGGGTCACAGATACGCAGTATTTT.